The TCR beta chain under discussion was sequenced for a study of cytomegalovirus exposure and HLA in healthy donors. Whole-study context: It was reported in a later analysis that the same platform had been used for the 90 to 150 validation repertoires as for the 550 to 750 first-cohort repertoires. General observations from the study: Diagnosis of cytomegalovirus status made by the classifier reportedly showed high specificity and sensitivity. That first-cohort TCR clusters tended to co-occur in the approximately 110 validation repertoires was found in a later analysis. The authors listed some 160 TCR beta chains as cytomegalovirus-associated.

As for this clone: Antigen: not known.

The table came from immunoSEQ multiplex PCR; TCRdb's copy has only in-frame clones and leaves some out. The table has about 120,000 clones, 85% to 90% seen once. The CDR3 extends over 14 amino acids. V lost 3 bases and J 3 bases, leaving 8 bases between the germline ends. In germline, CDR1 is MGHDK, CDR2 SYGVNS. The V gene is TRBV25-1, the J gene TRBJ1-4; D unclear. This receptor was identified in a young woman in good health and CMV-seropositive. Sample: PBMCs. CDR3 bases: TGTGCCAGCAGTGATACCAGTTCTAATGAAAAACTGTTTTTT. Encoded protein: CASSDTSSNEKLFF.